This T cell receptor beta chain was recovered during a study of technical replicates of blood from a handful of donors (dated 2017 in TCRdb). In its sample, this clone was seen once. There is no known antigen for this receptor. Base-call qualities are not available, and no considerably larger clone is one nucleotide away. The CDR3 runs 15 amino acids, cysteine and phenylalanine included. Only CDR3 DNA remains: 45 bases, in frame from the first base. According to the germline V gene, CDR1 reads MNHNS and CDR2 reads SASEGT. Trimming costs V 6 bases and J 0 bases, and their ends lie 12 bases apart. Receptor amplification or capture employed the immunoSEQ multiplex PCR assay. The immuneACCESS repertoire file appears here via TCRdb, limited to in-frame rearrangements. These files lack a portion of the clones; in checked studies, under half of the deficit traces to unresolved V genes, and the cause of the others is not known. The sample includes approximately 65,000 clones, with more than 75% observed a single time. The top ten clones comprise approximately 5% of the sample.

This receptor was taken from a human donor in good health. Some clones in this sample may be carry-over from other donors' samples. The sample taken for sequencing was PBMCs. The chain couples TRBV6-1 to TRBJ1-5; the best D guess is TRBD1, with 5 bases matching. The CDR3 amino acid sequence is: CASRYGGYSNQPQHF. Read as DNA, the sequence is TGTGCCAGCAGGTACGGGGGATATAGCAATCAGCCCCAGCATTTT.